Listed below are T cell receptor beta chains from one sample, sequenced in a study of blood T cell repertoires in COVID-19. Libraries were prepared by immunoSEQ multiplex PCR; TCRdb keeps only in-frame clonotypes and omits some of them. The data show some 65,000 clones, approximately 79% seen once. The source material was peripheral blood. The receptors were sampled from a woman aged 70-85 years with acute or convalescent COVID-19. CDR3s include the opening cysteine and the closing phenylalanine or tryptophan. A D gene is named only where the DNA matches it firmly. Size is omitted from some rows. Given values are once, few, many or a class for expanded clones.

size: .
D: .
V: TRBV27
J: TRBJ2-2
DNA: TGTGCCAGCAGCTCTATGGTGACCGGGGAGCTGTTTTTT
CDR3: CASSSMVTGELFF

size: few
D: .
V: TRBV12-3/TRBV12-4
J: TRBJ1-1
DNA: TGTGCCAGCAGTTTAAGAGGTGAAGCTTTCTTT
CDR3: CASSLRGEAFF

size: .
D: .
V: TRBV28
J: TRBJ1-1
DNA: TGTGCCAGCAGTTTAGCAGCGACCAGGGGAAACACTGAAGCTTTCTTT
CDR3: CASSLAATRGNTEAFF

size: .
D: .
V: TRBV30
J: TRBJ1-1
DNA: TGTGCCTGGAATACAGGATATAACACTGAAGCTTTCTTT
CDR3: CAWNTGYNTEAFF

size: .
D: .
V: TRBV6-5
J: TRBJ2-5
DNA: TGTGCCAGCAGCGGACACCTGGGGGAGACCCAGTACTTC
CDR3: CASSGHLGETQYF

size: .
D: TRBD1
V: TRBV5-6
J: TRBJ1-5
DNA: TGTGCCAGCAGCTTGGGCCAGGGGGCCCAGCCCCAGCATTTT
CDR3: CASSLGQGAQPQHF

size: .
D: .
V: TRBV3-1/TRBV3-2
J: TRBJ1-1
DNA: TGTGCCAGCAGCCAAGGGGCCCCCAAGAAGCAGACTGAAGCTTTCTTT
CDR3: CASSQGAPKKQTEAFF

size: .
D: TRBD2
V: TRBV6-2/TRBV6-3
J: TRBJ2-3
DNA: TGTGCCAGCAGTGCCCTCGGACTAGCAGTTGGCACAGATACGCAGTATTTT
CDR3: CASSALGLAVGTDTQYF

size: few
D: .
V: TRBV5-8
J: TRBJ1-3
DNA: TGTGCCAGCAGCTTTCAGGGGTCTGGAAACACCATATATTTT
CDR3: CASSFQGSGNTIYF

size: .
D: .
V: TRBV12-3/TRBV12-4
J: TRBJ1-1
DNA: TGTGCCAGCAGTTTATCGGGTAAAGCTTTCTTT
CDR3: CASSLSGKAFF

size: once
D: .
V: TRBV11-2
J: TRBJ2-1
DNA: TGTGCCAGCACCTTGATGAGGGATGAGCAGTTCTTC
CDR3: CASTLMRDEQFF

size: .
D: .
V: TRBV11-3
J: TRBJ2-3
DNA: TGTGCCAGCAGCTTGGTACCTAGACCAGATACGCAGTATTTT
CDR3: CASSLVPRPDTQYF

size: .
D: .
V: TRBV19
J: TRBJ1-5
DNA: TGTGCCAGTAGCGACACCAGCAATCAGCCCCAGCATTTT
CDR3: CASSDTSNQPQHF

size: .
D: .
V: TRBV10-2
J: TRBJ2-5
DNA: TGCGCCAGCAGTGGAGGCAGCCAAGAGACCCAGTACTTC
CDR3: CASSGGSQETQYF

size: .
D: .
V: TRBV20-1
J: TRBJ2-3
DNA: TGCAGTGCTAAGGTTGGGGGGACGCAGTATTTT
CDR3: CSAKVGGTQYF

size: few
D: TRBD1
V: TRBV10-3
J: TRBJ1-1
DNA: TGTGCCATCAGTGAGCAGGTAGGGGGCTCAGAAACTGAAGCTTTCTTT
CDR3: CAISEQVGGSETEAFF

size: .
D: .
V: TRBV7-2
J: TRBJ2-7
DNA: TGTGCCAGCAGCTTAGCGCGGCAGTACGAGCAGTACTTC
CDR3: CASSLARQYEQYF

size: .
D: TRBD1
V: TRBV30
J: TRBJ2-5
DNA: TGTGCCTGTCCCGGACAGGGAATTAGTCAAGAGACCCAGTACTTC
CDR3: CACPGQGISQETQYF

size: .
D: TRBD1
V: TRBV24-1
J: TRBJ2-3
DNA: TGTGCCACCAGTGATTTTAGGACAGGAGATACGCAGTATTTT
CDR3: CATSDFRTGDTQYF

size: few
D: .
V: TRBV18
J: TRBJ2-5
DNA: TGTGCCAGCTCACCACAGCAGGCGGAGACCCAGTACTTC
CDR3: CASSPQQAETQYF

size: .
D: .
V: TRBV19
J: TRBJ1-1
DNA: TGTGCCAGTAGTATGTCACAGGGCCAAGGGATACCTGAAGCTTTCTTT
CDR3: CASSMSQGQGIPEAFF

size: .
D: .
V: TRBV7-8
J: TRBJ1-1
DNA: TGTGCCAGCAGCCAACGAGGTGAAGCTTTCTTT
CDR3: CASSQRGEAFF

size: few
D: TRBD1
V: TRBV13
J: TRBJ2-7
DNA: TGTGCCAGCAGCCTGACAGGGGTGTACGAGCAGTACTTC
CDR3: CASSLTGVYEQYF

size: .
D: .
V: TRBV28
J: TRBJ1-5
DNA: TGTGCCAGCAGCTCCGACAGGTTTCGCAATCAGCCCCAGCATTTT
CDR3: CASSSDRFRNQPQHF